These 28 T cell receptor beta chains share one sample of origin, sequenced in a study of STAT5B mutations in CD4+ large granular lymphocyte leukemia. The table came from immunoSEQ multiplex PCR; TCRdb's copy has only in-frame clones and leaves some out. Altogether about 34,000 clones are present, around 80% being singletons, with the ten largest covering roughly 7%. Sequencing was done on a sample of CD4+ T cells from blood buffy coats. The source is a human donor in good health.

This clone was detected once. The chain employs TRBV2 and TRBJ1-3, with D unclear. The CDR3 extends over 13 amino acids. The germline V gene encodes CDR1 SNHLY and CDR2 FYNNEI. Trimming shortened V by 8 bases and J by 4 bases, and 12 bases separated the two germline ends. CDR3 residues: CASSFRVGNTIYF. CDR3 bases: TGTGCCAGCTCATTCCGGGTGGGAAACACCATATATTTT.

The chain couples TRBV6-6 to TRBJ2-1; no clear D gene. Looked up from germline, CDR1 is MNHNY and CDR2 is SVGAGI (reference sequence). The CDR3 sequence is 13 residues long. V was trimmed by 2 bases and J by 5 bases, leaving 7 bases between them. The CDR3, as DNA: TGTGCCAGCAGTTACCCGCTGAACAATGAGCAGTTCTTC. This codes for CASSYPLNNEQFF.

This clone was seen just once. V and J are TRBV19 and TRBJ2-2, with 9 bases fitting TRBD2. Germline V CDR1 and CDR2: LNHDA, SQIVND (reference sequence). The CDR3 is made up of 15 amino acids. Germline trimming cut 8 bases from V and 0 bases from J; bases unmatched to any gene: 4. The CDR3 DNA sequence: TGTGCCAGTGTGACTAGCGGAGCGAACACCGGGGAGCTGTTTTTT. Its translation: CASVTSGANTGELFF.

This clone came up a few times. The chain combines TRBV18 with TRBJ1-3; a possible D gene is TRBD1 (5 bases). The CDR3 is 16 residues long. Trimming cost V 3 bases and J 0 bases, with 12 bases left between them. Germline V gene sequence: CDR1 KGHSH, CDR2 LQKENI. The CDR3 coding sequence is TGTGCCAGCTCACCCTCCCAGGGTTCCTCTGGAAACACCATATATTTT. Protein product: CASSPSQGSSGNTIYF.

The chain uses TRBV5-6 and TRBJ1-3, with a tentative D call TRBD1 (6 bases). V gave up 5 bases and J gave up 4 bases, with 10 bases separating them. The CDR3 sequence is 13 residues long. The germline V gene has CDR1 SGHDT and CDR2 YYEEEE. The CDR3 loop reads CASSSGAGNTIYF. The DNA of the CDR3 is TGTGCCAGCAGTTCAGGGGCCGGAAACACCATATATTTT.

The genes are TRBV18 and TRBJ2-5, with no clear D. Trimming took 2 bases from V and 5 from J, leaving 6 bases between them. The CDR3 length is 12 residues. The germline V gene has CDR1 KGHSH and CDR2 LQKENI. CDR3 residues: CASSPGVETQYF. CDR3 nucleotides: TGTGCCAGCTCACCAGGGGTCGAGACCCAGTACTTC.

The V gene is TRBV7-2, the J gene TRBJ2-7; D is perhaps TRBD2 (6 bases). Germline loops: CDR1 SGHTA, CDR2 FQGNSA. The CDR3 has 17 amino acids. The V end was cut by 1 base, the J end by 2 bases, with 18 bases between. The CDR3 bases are TGTGCCAGCAGCTTAGGAGGCGGTGGGGGGACCGCCTACGAGCAGTACTTC. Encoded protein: CASSLGGGGGTAYEQYF.

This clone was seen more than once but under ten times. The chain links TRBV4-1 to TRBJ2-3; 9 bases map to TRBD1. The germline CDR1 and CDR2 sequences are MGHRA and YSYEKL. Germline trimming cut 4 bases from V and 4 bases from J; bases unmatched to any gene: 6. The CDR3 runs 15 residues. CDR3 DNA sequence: TGCGCCAGCAGCCCCGGGACAGGGCGAGCAGATACGCAGTATTTT. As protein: CASSPGTGRADTQYF.

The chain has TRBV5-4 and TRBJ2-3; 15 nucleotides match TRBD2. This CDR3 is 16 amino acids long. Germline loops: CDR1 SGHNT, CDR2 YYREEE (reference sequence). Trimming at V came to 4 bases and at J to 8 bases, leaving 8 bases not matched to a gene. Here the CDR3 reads CASSPRTSGRGGTQYF. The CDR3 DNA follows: TGTGCCAGCAGCCCTCGGACTAGCGGGAGGGGTGGTACGCAGTATTTT.

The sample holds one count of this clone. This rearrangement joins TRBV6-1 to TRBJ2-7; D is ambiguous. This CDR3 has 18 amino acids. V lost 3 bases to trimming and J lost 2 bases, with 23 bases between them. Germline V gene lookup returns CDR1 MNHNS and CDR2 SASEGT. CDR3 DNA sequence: TGTGCCAGCAGTGACCTCTTTATACGCCGTTCTAACCCCTACGAGCAGTACTTC. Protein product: CASSDLFIRRSNPYEQYF.

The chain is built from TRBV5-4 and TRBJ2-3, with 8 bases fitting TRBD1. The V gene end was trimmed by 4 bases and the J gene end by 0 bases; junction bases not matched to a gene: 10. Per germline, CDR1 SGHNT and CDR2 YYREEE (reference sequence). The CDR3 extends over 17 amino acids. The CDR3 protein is CASSKQTGGLSTDTQYF. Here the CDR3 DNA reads TGTGCCAGCAGCAAACAAACAGGGGGGCTGAGCACAGATACGCAGTATTTT.

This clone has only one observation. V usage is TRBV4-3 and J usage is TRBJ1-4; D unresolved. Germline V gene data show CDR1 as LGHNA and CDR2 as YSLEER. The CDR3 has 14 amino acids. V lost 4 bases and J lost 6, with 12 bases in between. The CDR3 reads CASSPRVRDEKLFF. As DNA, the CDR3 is TGCGCCAGCAGCCCTAGGGTGAGGGATGAAAAACTGTTTTTT.

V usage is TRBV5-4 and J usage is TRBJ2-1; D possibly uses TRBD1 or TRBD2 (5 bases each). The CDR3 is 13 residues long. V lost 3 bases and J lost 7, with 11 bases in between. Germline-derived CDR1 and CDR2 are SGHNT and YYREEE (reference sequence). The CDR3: CASSWRWGNEQFF. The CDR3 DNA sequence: TGTGCCAGCAGCTGGAGGTGGGGGAATGAGCAGTTCTTC.

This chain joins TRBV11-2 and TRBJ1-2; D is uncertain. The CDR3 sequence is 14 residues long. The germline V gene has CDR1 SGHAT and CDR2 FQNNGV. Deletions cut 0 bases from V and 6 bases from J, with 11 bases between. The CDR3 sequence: CASSLDSGVNGYTF. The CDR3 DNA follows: TGTGCCAGCAGCTTAGATTCCGGGGTCAATGGCTACACCTTC.

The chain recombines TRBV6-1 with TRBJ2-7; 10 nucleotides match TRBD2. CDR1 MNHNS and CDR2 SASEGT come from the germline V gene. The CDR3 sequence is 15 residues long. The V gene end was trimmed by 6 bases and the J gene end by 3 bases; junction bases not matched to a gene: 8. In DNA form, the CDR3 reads TGTGCCAGCAGGCTAGCGGGAGACGCCCTCTACGAGCAGTACTTC. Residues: CASRLAGDALYEQYF.

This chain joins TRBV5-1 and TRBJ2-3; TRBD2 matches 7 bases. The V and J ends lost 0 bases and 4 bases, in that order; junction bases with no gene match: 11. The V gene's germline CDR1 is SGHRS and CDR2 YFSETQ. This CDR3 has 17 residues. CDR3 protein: CASSLGSGGSFADTQYF. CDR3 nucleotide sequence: TGCGCCAGCAGCTTGGGGTCCGGCGGGAGTTTTGCAGATACGCAGTATTTT.

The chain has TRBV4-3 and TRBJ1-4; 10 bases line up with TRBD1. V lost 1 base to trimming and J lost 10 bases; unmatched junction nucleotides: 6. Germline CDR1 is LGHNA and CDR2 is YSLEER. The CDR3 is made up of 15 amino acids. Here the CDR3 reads CASSQGGTGVGKLFF. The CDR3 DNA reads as TGCGCCAGCAGCCAAGGTGGGACAGGGGTAGGAAAACTGTTTTTT.

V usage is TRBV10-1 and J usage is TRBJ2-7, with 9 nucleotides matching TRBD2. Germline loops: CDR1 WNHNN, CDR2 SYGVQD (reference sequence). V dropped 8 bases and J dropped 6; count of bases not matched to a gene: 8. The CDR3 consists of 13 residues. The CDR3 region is CASPIAGELEQYF. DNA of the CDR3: TGCGCCAGCCCAATAGCGGGAGAACTCGAGCAGTACTTC.

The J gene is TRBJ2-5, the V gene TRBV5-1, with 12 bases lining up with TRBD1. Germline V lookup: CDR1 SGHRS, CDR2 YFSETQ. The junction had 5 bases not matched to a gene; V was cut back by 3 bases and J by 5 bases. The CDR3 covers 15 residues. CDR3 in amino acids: CASSSGTGGYETQYF. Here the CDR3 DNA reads TGCGCCAGCAGCTCCGGGACAGGGGGCTACGAGACCCAGTACTTC.

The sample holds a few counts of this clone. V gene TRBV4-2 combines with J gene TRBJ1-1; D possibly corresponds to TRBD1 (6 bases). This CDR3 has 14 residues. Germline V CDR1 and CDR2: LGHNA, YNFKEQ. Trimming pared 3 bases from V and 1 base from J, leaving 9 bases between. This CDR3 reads CASSHSGENTEAFF. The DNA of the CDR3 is TGTGCCAGCAGCCACTCAGGGGAGAACACTGAAGCTTTCTTT.

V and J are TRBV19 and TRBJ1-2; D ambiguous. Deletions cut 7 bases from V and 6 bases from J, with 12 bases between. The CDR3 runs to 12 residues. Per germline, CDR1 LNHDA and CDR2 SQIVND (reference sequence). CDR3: CASTAAPDGYTF. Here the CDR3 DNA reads TGTGCCAGTACCGCAGCCCCCGATGGCTACACCTTC.

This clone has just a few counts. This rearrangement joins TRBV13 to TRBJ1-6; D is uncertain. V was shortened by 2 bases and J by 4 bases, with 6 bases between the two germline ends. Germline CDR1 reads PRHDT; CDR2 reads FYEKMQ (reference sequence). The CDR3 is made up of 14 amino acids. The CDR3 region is CASSLTRYNSPLHF. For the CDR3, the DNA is TGTGCCAGCAGCTTAACGCGGTATAATTCACCCCTCCACTTT.

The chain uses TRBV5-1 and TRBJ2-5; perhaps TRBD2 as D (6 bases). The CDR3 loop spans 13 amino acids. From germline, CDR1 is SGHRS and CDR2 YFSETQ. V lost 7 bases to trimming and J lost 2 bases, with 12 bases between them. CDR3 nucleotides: TGCGCCAGCGGGACTGGCATTCAAGAGACCCAGTACTTC. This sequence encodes CASGTGIQETQYF.

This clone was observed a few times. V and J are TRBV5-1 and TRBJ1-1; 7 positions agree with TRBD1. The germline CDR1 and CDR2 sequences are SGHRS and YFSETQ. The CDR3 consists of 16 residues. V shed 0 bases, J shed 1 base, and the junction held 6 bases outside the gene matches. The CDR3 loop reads CASSLAGRDRNTEAFF. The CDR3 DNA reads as TGCGCCAGCAGCTTGGCCGGTCGGGACAGGAACACTGAAGCTTTCTTT.

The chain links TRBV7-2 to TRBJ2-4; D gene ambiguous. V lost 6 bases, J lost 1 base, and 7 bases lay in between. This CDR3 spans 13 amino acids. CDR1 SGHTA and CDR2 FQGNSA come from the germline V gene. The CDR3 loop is CASRRTAKNIQYF. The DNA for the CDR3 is TGTGCCAGCAGGAGGACGGCCAAAAACATTCAGTACTTC.

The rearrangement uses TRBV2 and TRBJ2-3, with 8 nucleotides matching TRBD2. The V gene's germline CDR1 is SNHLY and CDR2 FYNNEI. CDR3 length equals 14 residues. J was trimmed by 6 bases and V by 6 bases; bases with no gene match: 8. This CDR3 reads CASSRGGTPDTQYF. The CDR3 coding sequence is TGTGCCAGCAGCCGCGGGGGGACCCCGGATACGCAGTATTTT.

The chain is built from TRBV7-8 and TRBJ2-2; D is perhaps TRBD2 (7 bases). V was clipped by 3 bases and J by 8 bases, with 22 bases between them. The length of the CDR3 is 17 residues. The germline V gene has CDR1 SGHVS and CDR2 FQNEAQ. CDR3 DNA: TGTGCCAGCAGCTTTGGATACACGGGGGGCCTGAGGGGGGAGCTGTTTTTT. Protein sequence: CASSFGYTGGLRGELFF.

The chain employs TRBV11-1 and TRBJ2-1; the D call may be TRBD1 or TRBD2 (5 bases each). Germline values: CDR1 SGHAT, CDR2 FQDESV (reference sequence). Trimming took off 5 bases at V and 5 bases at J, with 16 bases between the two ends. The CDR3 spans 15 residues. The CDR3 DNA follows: TGTGCCAGCAGCCTTTGGGGGACCCACCACAATGAGCAGTTCTTC. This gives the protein CASSLWGTHHNEQFF.